This T cell receptor (beta chain) was captured in a study of breast tumors, draining lymph nodes, adjacent tissues. This clonotype came up many times. Using its own MiXCR run on the multiplex PCR reads, TCRdb lists one record per CDR3 protein. This repertoire shows tens of thousands of distinct CDR3 sequences, around 45% found once; its top ten account for approximately 10%. The germline gives CDR1 GTSNPN, CDR2 SVGIG (reference sequence). Trimming took 2 bases from V and 7 from J; bases not matched to a gene: 7. This CDR3 is 15 amino acids long. This clonotype was obtained from a female donor with breast cancer. Some clones in this sample may be carry-over from other donors' samples. V usage is TRBV30 and J usage is TRBJ2-1; 11 bases fit TRBD2. The specimen was breast tumor tissue. CDR3 in amino acids: CAWSRHPSGRNEQFF. The DNA of the CDR3 is TGTGCCTGGAGTAGACACCCTAGCGGGAGGAATGAGCAGTTCTTC.